Listed here are 18 T cell receptor beta chains from one sample, sequenced in a study of post-analysis software for immune sequencing data. General observations from the study: Patients used several TRBV segments, including TRBV5-6, TRBV5-1 and TRBV20-1, more often than controls.

The authors incorporated unique molecular identifiers into the TCR beta cDNA libraries. TCRdb re-called the PCR reads through MiXCR, storing one row per CDR3 protein. The table shows more than 500,000 distinct CDR3 sequences, with around a third occurring only once. These receptors' targets are unknown. Sequencing input: blood. The receptors were gathered from a girl under 18 with multiple sclerosis.

This clonotype turned up a few times. The CDR3 DNA follows: TGTGCCAGCAGTGGGACAGGGTCAAATCAGCCCCAGCATTTT. Protein: CASSGTGSNQPQHF. This chain links TRBV7-9 with TRBJ1-5; 9 bases match TRBD1. Germline V gives CDR1 SEHNR, CDR2 FQNEAQ (reference sequence). J gave up 4 bases and V 6 bases, and 4 bases lay outside the gene matches. The CDR3 totals 14 residues. The whole variable domain, remainder taken from reference TRBV7-9 and TRBJ1-5, is DTGVSQNPRHKITKRGQNVTFRCDPISEHNRLYWYRQTLGQGPEFLTYFQNEAQLEKSRLLSDRFSAERPKGSFSTLEIQRTEQGDSAMYLCASSGTGSNQPQHFGDGTRLSIL.

This clonotype was observed a handful of times. The rearrangement uses TRBV6-6 and TRBJ1-1; D is unresolved. CDR3 length: 14 residues. V was trimmed by 4 bases and J by 4 bases, leaving 13 bases between them. Germline V CDR1 and CDR2: MNHNY, SVGAGI (reference sequence). CDR3 protein: CASSSSGVSTEAFF. CDR3 bases: TGTGCCAGCAGTTCGTCTGGGGTTTCCACTGAAGCTTTCTTT.

This chain links TRBV7-2 with TRBJ1-2; 7 nucleotides match TRBD1. V was clipped by 5 bases and J by 5 bases; unmatched bases: 5. CDR1 is SGHTA and CDR2 is FQGNSA in the germline V gene. The CDR3 is made up of 13 amino acids. The CDR3 nucleotides are TGTGCCAGCAGCCCAAGACAGGGTTATGGCTACACCTTC. This gives the protein CASSPRQGYGYTF.

CDR3: CASSSPLDPAGVYYEQFF. CDR3 bases: TGTGCCAGCAGCTCTCCTTTGGACCCGGCGGGGGTGTATTATGAGCAGTTCTTC. This chain links TRBV11-2 with TRBJ2-1; 7 nucleotides align to TRBD2. This CDR3 contains 18 residues. With 4 bases clipped from V and 8 bases from J, the junction kept 20 bases outside the gene matches. CDR1 and CDR2 from the germline V gene are SGHAT and FQNNGV.

V is TRBV5-1 and J is TRBJ2-7; 9 bases are a match to TRBD1. The CDR3 is made up of 16 amino acids. CDR1 and CDR2 (germline): SGHRS, YFSETQ. Trimming removed 4 bases from V and 2 bases from J; junction bases left unmatched: 10. The CDR3 coding sequence is TGCGCCAGCAGCCCAGGAGGGAGGGACAGGGCCTACGAGCAGTACTTC. Amino acids: CASSPGGRDRAYEQYF. Combining the CDR3 with reference TRBV5-1 and TRBJ2-7 gives the whole variable domain KAGVTQTPRYLIKTRGQQVTLSCSPISGHRSVSWYQQTPGQGLQFLFEYFSETQRNKGNFPGRFSGRQFSNSRSEMNVSTLELGDSALYLCASSPGGRDRAYEQYFGPGTRLTVT.

The rearrangement links TRBV5-1 to TRBJ2-3, with TRBD2 as a possible D gene (6 bases). The germline V gene has CDR1 SGHRS and CDR2 YFSETQ. This CDR3 has 14 amino acids. V dropped 6 bases and J dropped 1 base, with 12 bases sitting between them. CDR3 protein: CASTRGSGTDTQYF. Written as DNA, the CDR3 is TGCGCCAGCACCCGGGGGAGCGGCACAGATACGCAGTATTTT.

This clonotype was seen a handful of times. This rearrangement joins TRBV5-1 to TRBJ2-3; 9 bases are a match to TRBD2. The CDR3 is made up of 17 amino acids. CDR1 and CDR2 from the germline V gene are SGHRS and YFSETQ. J lost 2 bases, V lost 0 bases, and 7 bases had no gene match. The CDR3 coding sequence is TGCGCCAGCAGCTTGGGAAGTAGCGGGGGCTTCACAGATACGCAGTATTTT. Residues: CASSLGSSGGFTDTQYF.

This clonotype was observed a handful of times. The rearrangement joins TRBV20-1 to TRBJ2-3; no definite D call. The CDR3 runs to 13 residues. Germline values: CDR1 DFQATT, CDR2 SNEGSKA (reference sequence). Deletions cut 3 bases from V and 4 bases from J, with 11 bases between. The CDR3 sequence: CSASEQPADTQYF. Written as DNA, the CDR3 is TGCAGTGCTAGTGAACAGCCGGCAGATACGCAGTATTTT.

There are a few counts of this clonotype. The chain links TRBV27 to TRBJ2-1; 11 positions match TRBD2. The germline V gene encodes CDR1 MNHEY and CDR2 SMNVEV (reference sequence). The junction had 12 bases not matched to a gene; V was cut back by 6 bases and J by 8 bases. The CDR3 runs to 16 residues. The CDR3: CASRGLAGSAVDEQFF. In nucleotides, the CDR3 is TGTGCCAGCAGAGGACTAGCGGGTTCCGCGGTGGATGAGCAGTTCTTC.

This clonotype was counted between two and nine times. This chain connects TRBV10-3 to TRBJ2-6, with D maybe TRBD2 (7 bases). Trimming removed 8 bases at V and 0 bases at J, with 14 bases between. CDR3 length equals 16 residues. The germline CDR1 and CDR2 sequences are ENHRY and SYGVKD. CDR3 protein: CAIWGGAISGANVLTF. In DNA form, the CDR3 reads TGTGCCATCTGGGGGGGGGCGATCTCTGGGGCCAACGTCCTGACTTTC.

CDR3 sequence (DNA): TGCAGCGTTGAAGATAGGGCAGGGGGCCTCTATGGCTACACCTTC. Amino acid sequence: CSVEDRAGGLYGYTF. The gene calls are TRBV29-1 and TRBJ1-2, with 8 bases lining up with TRBD1. The trim removed 0 bases at V and 4 bases at J, leaving 7 bases unmatched. The CDR3 contains 15 residues. CDR1 and CDR2 from the germline V gene are SQVTM and ANQGSEA.

The rearrangement links TRBV3-1 to TRBJ1-6; tentatively, D is TRBD1 (6 bases). V was shortened by 5 bases and J by 8 bases, with 13 bases between the two germline ends. The CDR3 loop spans 14 amino acids. The germline gives CDR1 LGHDT, CDR2 YNNKEL (reference sequence). The CDR3 DNA reads as TGTGCCAGCAGCTTGGGGGGGCTCTATTCACCCCTCCACTTT. It codes for CASSLGGLYSPLHF.

This clonotype was counted between two and nine times. The chain carries TRBV7-2 and TRBJ2-7; 7 nucleotides agree with TRBD2. Germline V gives CDR1 SGHTA, CDR2 FQGNSA. This CDR3 is 14 amino acids long. V was clipped by 4 bases and J by 2 bases; unmatched bases: 5. The CDR3 DNA sequence: TGTGCCAGCAGCTATCTTGGGGGGGCCTACGAGCAGTACTTC. Protein sequence: CASSYLGGAYEQYF.

The V and J genes are TRBV6-5 and TRBJ1-2; D remains unclear. The length of the CDR3 is 15 residues. Germline V CDR1 and CDR2: MNHEY, SVGAGI. Trimming shortened V by 5 bases and J by 4 bases, and 17 bases separated the two germline ends. The CDR3 reads CASSRTGEFAYGYTF. CDR3 sequence (DNA): TGTGCCAGCAGTCGGACTGGGGAGTTCGCCTATGGCTACACCTTC.

This chain connects TRBV15 to TRBJ1-1; possible D gene TRBD1, 5 bases. The CDR3 extends over 15 amino acids. V dropped 0 bases and J dropped 4 bases, with 12 bases sitting between them. Germline CDR1 LNHNV, CDR2 YYDKDF (reference sequence). As DNA, the CDR3 is TGTGCCACCAGCAGAGATTGGGCAGGGAGCACTGAAGCTTTCTTT. It translates to CATSRDWAGSTEAFF.

This clonotype was seen only a few times. The J gene is TRBJ2-3, the V gene TRBV6-6; either TRBD1 or TRBD2 may supply D (5 bases each). This CDR3 contains 15 residues. V was cut by 6 bases and J by 0 bases, with 13 bases left in between. From germline, CDR1 is MNHNY and CDR2 SVGAGI (reference sequence). The CDR3 DNA follows: TGTGCCAGCAGGCTCCGGGACGGTAGCACAGATACGCAGTATTTT. Translation gives CASRLRDGSTDTQYF.

The chain links TRBV6-6 to TRBJ2-5; tentative D call: TRBD1 (5 bases). The CDR3 runs to 16 residues. The germline V gene encodes CDR1 MNHNY and CDR2 SVGAGI (reference sequence). V was pared by 5 bases and J by 1 base, with 17 bases between. As DNA, the CDR3 is TGTGCCAGCAGTCCTCGGCAACAGGAACTCCAAGAGACCCAGTACTTC. This gives the protein CASSPRQQELQETQYF.

This clonotype was seen a handful of times. The chain has TRBV20-1 and TRBJ2-1; 8 nucleotides align to TRBD1. This CDR3 has 16 residues. With V trimmed by 1 base and J by 2 bases, 7 bases remained unmatched. Per germline, CDR1 DFQATT and CDR2 SNEGSKA (reference sequence). As DNA, the CDR3 is TGCAGTGCTAGAGTTCCAGGGGGCTCACCCTACAATGAGCAGTTCTTC. Translating it yields CSARVPGGSPYNEQFF.